This T cell receptor (beta chain) was observed in a study of blood T cell repertoires in COVID-19 (TCRdb year 2020). Broadly, across the study: Collaborator samples came from the United States, Italy and Spain and covered acute and convalescent phases of COVID-19. The samples were drawn from the first 160 participants of the ongoing ImmuneRACE study and from some 1,300 subjects provided by 6 global collaborators. Deeply sampled blood TCRbeta repertoires from subjects exposed to, actively infected with, or recovered from COVID-19 were included in the dataset. The material from the prospective study consisted of cDNA or gDNA derived from T cells, B-cell-depleted T cells, or PBMCs. A freely available public database, intended as a resource for researchers studying the immune response to SARS-CoV-2, is where the repertoires were released. Where HLA class I and class II types were available, the types were taken from metadata supplied by the sample provider, not from assay-based typing. The sample metadata nearly always contained a de-identified subject ID, COVID-19 status, age in years and sex.

TCRbeta CDR3 regions were amplified from genomic DNA using the immunoSEQ Assay, a bias-controlled multiplex PCR. For the original study's pipeline: Nucleated cell counts per sample were estimated from amplification of reference gene primers within the assay. Sequence reads were collapsed and filtered to measure the absolute abundance of every unique TCRbeta CDR3 rearrangement. For each sample, productive Simpson clonality was calculated as the square root of Simpson's diversity index across productive rearrangements. TCRdb obtained this table from immuneACCESS and retained in-frame rearrangements with V and J assigned. These tables miss some clones; where compared with another copy, unresolved V genes account for less than half of the shortfall, and the remainder is unexplained. The D gene and trimming were derived from the DNA, and the V and J assignments and clone size from that table. The table for this sample lists around 190,000 clones; about 88% of them were counted only once. Roughly 19% of the sample is held by the ten biggest clonotypes.

Including cysteine and phenylalanine, the CDR3 has 13 amino acids. Only CDR3 DNA remains: 39 bases, in frame from the first base. Cut back by 0 bases and 3 bases, the V and J ends lie 3 bases apart. Via the germline V gene, CDR1 is MNHEY and CDR2 SVGEGT. As to this clone: Which antigen it targets is not known. Base qualities are not at hand, and no much larger clone is one base apart.

The investigation overall reported the following: The quantity of clinical and demographic metadata differed by source and by participant and was supplied without curation.

In Seattle, one collaborating source enrolled patients while the infection was active and tracked those patients longitudinally over the course of disease. Each collaborating institution followed its own protocols to collect whole blood in K2EDTA tubes. For TCRbeta analysis, collaborator samples were shipped as frozen whole blood, as isolated PBMCs, or as DNA extracted from either sample type. In this chain, TRBV6-2 or TRBV6-3 is recombined with TRBJ1-3, with the D segment identity uncertain. The TCR was taken from a man aged 50-60 years with COVID-19, enrolled during active disease. Sequencing was done on a sample of peripheral blood. The DNA sequence is as follows: TGTGCCAGCAGTTACTCCGTTGGAAACACCATATATTTT. This gives the protein CASSYSVGNTIYF.